Listed below are T cell receptor beta chains from one sample, sequenced in a study of chemoradiotherapy in HPV16-positive cancers. Some clones are missing from TCRdb's copy, which holds only in-frame ones; the method was immunoSEQ multiplex PCR. The sample has several hundred clones, around 89% seen once. The material sequenced was tumor tissue, taken from a patient who underwent chemoradiotherapy. These receptors all come from a human donor with HPV-associated anogenital cancer. Both conserved end residues are part of each CDR3. A D gene is named only where the DNA matches it firmly. Size values are once, few and many counts, or a class for expanded clones, and some rows have none.

-	TRBJ1-5	-	TRBV19	CASRTGRQPQHF	TGTGCCAGTAGAACGGGTCGGCAGCCCCAGCATTTT
-	TRBJ2-3	-	TRBV7-3	CASSPRGTDTQYF	TGTGCCAGCAGCCCCAGGGGCACAGATACGCAGTATTTT
-	TRBJ2-7	-	TRBV7-7	CASSLGLGDEQYF	TGTGCCAGCAGCTTAGGACTAGGGGACGAGCAGTACTTC
-	TRBJ2-7	-	TRBV5-6	CASNPRQAPYEQYF	TGTGCCAGCAACCCTCGACAGGCCCCCTACGAGCAGTACTTC
TRBD1	TRBJ1-1	-	TRBV2	CASSVDRGHTEAFF	TGTGCCAGCAGCGTCGACAGGGGGCACACTGAAGCTTTCTTT
-	TRBJ2-5	-	TRBV5-1	CASSLAGGTQQETQYF	TGCGCCAGCAGCTTGGCCGGCGGGACACAGCAAGAGACCCAGTACTTC
-	TRBJ1-2	-	TRBV5-1	CASSSDGGYNYGYTF	TGCGCCAGCAGCTCCGACGGAGGATATAACTATGGCTACACCTTC
-	TRBJ1-4	-	TRBV19	CASSIAGSHEKLFF	TGTGCCAGTAGTATCGCGGGGTCACATGAAAAACTGTTTTTT
-	TRBJ1-2	-	TRBV28	CAIREINYGYTF	TGTGCCATCAGGGAGATTAACTATGGCTACACCTTC
-	TRBJ1-2	-	TRBV4-1	CASSQDPRDGYYGYTF	TGCGCCAGCAGCCAAGATCCCCGGGACGGTTACTATGGCTACACCTTC
-	TRBJ2-1	-	TRBV6-5	CASSLNTPAYNEQFF	TGTGCCAGCAGCTTAAATACCCCCGCGTACAATGAGCAGTTCTTC
TRBD2	TRBJ2-1	-	TRBV5-4	CASSLVVAGVDSYNEQFF	TGTGCCAGCAGCTTGGTAGTTGCGGGAGTGGACTCCTACAATGAGCAGTTCTTC
TRBD1	TRBJ2-2	-	TRBV7-9	CASRPGTAYTGELFF	TGTGCCAGCAGACCCGGGACAGCGTACACCGGGGAGCTGTTTTTT
-	TRBJ1-4	once	TRBV5-1	CASSLGGQPGPEKLFF	TGCGCCAGCAGCTTGGGAGGACAGCCTGGTCCTGAAAAACTGTTTTTT
-	TRBJ2-7	once	TRBV6-1	CASSEVGSREQYF	TGTGCCAGCAGTGAAGTGGGTTCTCGCGAGCAGTACTTC
TRBD1	TRBJ1-2	-	TRBV7-9	CASSLGQGDYGYTF	TGTGCCAGCAGCTTAGGGCAGGGGGACTATGGCTACACCTTC
-	TRBJ2-7	-	TRBV5-1	CASSYNRRDEQYF	TGCGCCAGCAGCTATAATCGGAGAGACGAGCAGTACTTC
-	TRBJ1-3	-	TRBV30	CAGGFSGNTIYF	TGTGCAGGGGGTTTCTCTGGAAACACCATATATTTT
-	TRBJ2-7	-	TRBV11-1	CASSPLPAGPLSYEQYF	TGTGCCAGCAGTCCCCTGCCGGCGGGGCCCCTCTCCTACGAGCAGTACTTC
TRBD2	TRBJ2-3	-	TRBV15	CATSKLAGAFTDTQYF	TGTGCCACCAGCAAATTAGCGGGAGCGTTCACAGATACGCAGTATTTT
-	TRBJ1-1	once	TRBV5-6	CASSLTFENTEAFF	TGTGCCAGCAGCCTCACCTTTGAGAACACTGAAGCTTTCTTT
-	TRBJ1-2	-	TRBV5-6	CASSLGFGGYTF	TGTGCCAGCAGCTTGGGGTTCGGTGGCTACACCTTC
-	TRBJ2-4	-	TRBV7-2	CASSRGFQNIQYF	TGTGCCAGCAGCCGAGGATTCCAAAACATTCAGTACTTC
-	TRBJ1-5	-	TRBV19	CASHQPQHF	TGTGCCAGTCATCAGCCCCAGCATTTT
-	TRBJ1-1	-	TRBV9	CASSPRSTGLNTEAFF	TGTGCCAGCAGCCCCCGATCGACAGGCTTGAACACTGAAGCTTTCTTT
-	TRBJ1-2	-	TRBV19	CASTPGAVEGYTF	TGTGCCAGTACCCCCGGGGCGGTGGAGGGCTACACCTTC
-	TRBJ2-7	-	TRBV7-3	CASSPGTDHYPIF	TGTGCCAGCAGCCCTGGGACGGACCACTACCCCATCTTC
-	TRBJ2-5	-	TRBV5-1	CASGADGARGETQYF	TGCGCCAGCGGAGCTGACGGAGCGAGAGGAGAGACCCAGTACTTC